Listed below are T cell receptor beta chains from one sample, sequenced in a study of T cell repertoires in cytomegalovirus infection. TCRdb reprocessed the reads with MiXCR, giving one entry per CDR3 protein. The sample includes over 300,000 distinct CDR3 sequences, more than 8% of them seen just once. Sample: PBMCs. The origin of the receptors is a human donor in good health (CMV status not recorded). Some clones in this sample may be carry-over from other donors' samples. The CDR3 runs from the conserved cysteine through the conserved F or W. D genes are given only for firm matches. Clone size, where shown, is once, few, many, or a class for clones that have expanded.

V gene	clone size	D gene	J gene	CDR3 DNA	CDR3 protein
TRBV7-6	many	NA	TRBJ1-1	TGTGCCAGCAGCCAGGGATTTATGACTGAAGCTTTCTTT	CASSQGFMTEAFF
TRBV12-3/TRBV12-4	many	TRBD2	TRBJ2-1	TGTGCCAGCAGCCCTCGGACTAGCGGGAGCTACAATGAGCAGTTCTTC	CASSPRTSGSYNEQFF
TRBV4-2	few	NA	TRBJ1-4	TGTGCCAGCAGCCTTGAAAACGCGGGAAATGAAAAACTGTTTTTT	CASSLENAGNEKLFF
TRBV7-2	many	NA	TRBJ2-1	TGTGCCAGCATACGGACTGGGATCAGCTCCTACAATGAGCAGTTCTTC	CASIRTGISSYNEQFF
TRBV20-1	few	NA	TRBJ2-1	TGCAGTGCTCACCCACTAGCCGGCCTTTACAATGAGCAGTTCTTC	CSAHPLAGLYNEQFF
TRBV9	NA	TRBD1	TRBJ2-7	TGTGCCAGCAGCCCACAGGCCGGGACAGGGACCTACGAGCAGTACTTC	CASSPQAGTGTYEQYF
TRBV7-2	NA	NA	TRBJ1-3	TGTGCCAGCAGCTTAGAGAAGGGTGTTGGAAACACCATATATTTT	CASSLEKGVGNTIYF
TRBV19	few	NA	TRBJ1-6	TGTGCCAGTAGTATAACGGGAAGTTTGGCCCTCCACTTT	CASSITGSLALHF
TRBV6-6	NA	NA	TRBJ1-4	TGTGCCAGCTGGCAGGGACGCCAAGACCGTAATGAAAAACTGTTTTTT	CASWQGRQDRNEKLFF
TRBV9	NA	TRBD2	TRBJ2-5	TGTGCCAGCAGCGTAGGGGGGGGATGGACCCAGTACTTC	CASSVGGGWTQYF
TRBV12-3/TRBV12-4	few	NA	TRBJ1-5	TGTGCCAGCAGTTTTGGTAGAACAGCTAATCAGCCCCAGCATTTT	CASSFGRTANQPQHF
TRBV18	NA	NA	TRBJ2-7	TGTGCCAGCTCACCACGAAACCTCTACGAGCAGTACTTC	CASSPRNLYEQYF
TRBV7-2	many	NA	TRBJ2-7	TGTGCCAGCAGCTTAAGCGGAGCCCTCTCCTACGAGCAGTACTTC	CASSLSGALSYEQYF
TRBV4-1	few	NA	TRBJ2-3	TGCGCCAGCAGCCACGGACCCCCAGATACGCAGTATTTT	CASSHGPPDTQYF
TRBV28	few	NA	TRBJ2-7	TGTGCCAGCAGCTCTACGGGAAGGGCCTACGAGCAGTACTTC	CASSSTGRAYEQYF
TRBV20-1	NA	TRBD1	TRBJ1-1	TGCAGTCCTAGTACAGGGGAGACTGAAGCTTTCTTT	CSPSTGETEAFF
TRBV6-2/TRBV6-3	few	NA	TRBJ2-7	TGTGCCAGCAGTTCCGGGACCGTCCAGGGATGGCAGTACTTC	CASSSGTVQGWQYF
TRBV19	NA	NA	TRBJ2-7	TGTGCCAGTAGTATCTTTGGACAGTCCTACGAGCAGTACTTC	CASSIFGQSYEQYF
TRBV12-3/TRBV12-4	many	NA	TRBJ1-3	TGTGCCAGCAGTTTAGCTCCGTTAGATTACCGAAACACCATATATTTT	CASSLAPLDYRNTIYF
TRBV4-3	NA	NA	TRBJ2-5	TGCGCCGGCAGCCCAGGACGGGGACAAGAGACCCAGTACTTC	CAGSPGRGQETQYF
TRBV6-6	NA	TRBD1	TRBJ1-6	TGTGCCAGCAGCCCAGACAGGGTCGTATATTCACCCCTCCACTTT	CASSPDRVVYSPLHF
TRBV12-3/TRBV12-4	NA	TRBD1	TRBJ1-6	TGTGCCAGCAGTTCCCGAGGGACAGGGCGGTCACCCCTCCACTTT	CASSSRGTGRSPLHF
TRBV7-2	few	TRBD2	TRBJ2-3	TGTGCCAGCAGCTTAGGGGCTAGTCTAGCGGGGGGCACGGGTACGCAGTATTTT	CASSLGASLAGGTGTQYF
TRBV6-2/TRBV6-3	few	TRBD1	TRBJ1-1	TGTGCCAGCACCCCAGGGGGCGCGACTTTCTTT	CASTPGGATFF
TRBV28	NA	NA	TRBJ2-7	TGTGCCAGCAGTGATACAGGGCTCCACGAGCAGTACTTC	CASSDTGLHEQYF
TRBV18	few	NA	TRBJ2-5	TGTGCCAGCTCACTTCGGGGGACGGGGAGTAGACAAGAGACCCAGTACTTC	CASSLRGTGSRQETQYF
TRBV20-1	NA	NA	TRBJ1-3	TGCAGTGCTAGAGATTCCCCCGGAAACACCATATATTTT	CSARDSPGNTIYF
TRBV7-2	many	NA	TRBJ1-2	TGTGCCAGCAGCTTCGCAGGAGCAGGGAATGGCTACACCTTC	CASSFAGAGNGYTF
TRBV24-1	NA	NA	TRBJ2-1	TGTGCCACCAGTGATTCCGGGACCCCGGATATGAATGAGCAGTTCTTC	CATSDSGTPDMNEQFF
TRBV28	few	NA	TRBJ2-2	TGTGCCAGCAGGGGGGGATCAGGGACCGGGGAGCTGTTTTTT	CASRGGSGTGELFF
TRBV28	NA	TRBD2	TRBJ2-5	TGTGCCAGCAGTCCTACTAGCGGGGGGGCCCGGGAGACCCAGTACTTC	CASSPTSGGARETQYF
TRBV13	few	TRBD2	TRBJ2-7	TGTGCCAGCAGTCCCGGGACTAGCAGTTCCTACGAGCAGTACTTC	CASSPGTSSSYEQYF
TRBV7-2	many	NA	TRBJ2-3	TGTGCCAGCAGCTTAGGGGGCGCCCTCACAGATACGCAGTATTTT	CASSLGGALTDTQYF
TRBV2	NA	NA	TRBJ1-2	TGTGCCAGCAGTCCTACAGGGTGGGATGGCTACACCTTC	CASSPTGWDGYTF
TRBV10-1	many	NA	TRBJ2-2	TGCGCCAGCAGAGAAGCCAACACCGGGGAGCTGTTTTTT	CASREANTGELFF
TRBV10-2	few	NA	TRBJ1-1	TGCGCCAGCAGGGCTTTCCAGGGGTCAAACACTGAAGCTTTCTTT	CASRAFQGSNTEAFF